The 29 T cell receptor beta chains below were found in one sample sequenced in a study of blood T cell repertoires in COVID-19. Libraries were prepared by immunoSEQ multiplex PCR; TCRdb keeps only in-frame clonotypes and omits some of them. The repertoire holds around 100,000 clones, with about nine tenths as singletons. The sequencing input was peripheral blood. The receptors derive from a man aged 45-65 years with acute or convalescent COVID-19.

The chain recombines TRBV3-1 (or the pseudogene TRBV3-2) with TRBJ2-5; D is perhaps TRBD2 (7 bases). Germline V gene sequence: CDR1 LGHDT, CDR2 YNNKEL (reference sequence). V was cut by 4 bases and J by 3 bases, with 9 bases left in between. The CDR3 is made up of 13 amino acids. The CDR3 DNA reads as TGTGCCAGCAGCCGAGGGGGGGAAGAGACCCAGTACTTC. Its protein product is CASSRGGEETQYF.

V gene TRBV10-1 combines with J gene TRBJ2-2, with D unclear. Germline V lookup: CDR1 WNHNN, CDR2 SYGVQD (reference sequence). Trimming shortened V by 9 bases and J by 0 bases, and 11 bases separated the two germline ends. This CDR3 is built from 14 residues. CDR3 nucleotides: TGCGCCAGTAAGCTAGATTCGAACACCGGGGAGCTGTTTTTT. This codes for CASKLDSNTGELFF.

V usage is TRBV6-5 and J usage is TRBJ1-2, with unresolved D. CDR1 is MNHEY and CDR2 is SVGAGI in the germline V gene. The V end lost 6 bases, the J end lost 7 bases, and 18 bases lay between the germline ends. The length of the CDR3 is 14 residues. The CDR3 protein is CASRTTQTERGYTF. CDR3 DNA: TGTGCCAGCAGAACTACTCAAACCGAGCGTGGCTACACCTTC.

The genes are TRBV5-8 and TRBJ2-6, with a tentative D call TRBD1 (5 bases). CDR1 SGHTS and CDR2 YDEGEE come from the germline V gene. The CDR3 loop spans 15 amino acids. The germline V and J ends were trimmed by 0 bases and 4 bases, with 8 bases remaining between them. CDR3 sequence (DNA): TGTGCCAGCAGCTTGGGGGGCGCGGGGGCCAACGTCCTGACTTTC. It codes for CASSLGGAGANVLTF.

The chain couples TRBV11-2 to TRBJ2-1, with 15 bases matching TRBD2. After removal of 5 bases from V and 9 bases from J, the junction contained 8 bases not matched to a gene. CDR3 length: 16 residues. Germline V gene sequence: CDR1 SGHAT, CDR2 FQNNGV. DNA of the CDR3: TGTGCCAGCAGCCCGGGACTAGCGGGAGGTCGTGGTGAGCAGTTCTTC. Translated: CASSPGLAGGRGEQFF.

The genes are TRBV6-2 or TRBV6-3 and TRBJ2-3; D is undetermined. Germline V gene lookup returns CDR1 MNHEY and CDR2 SVGEGT. The CDR3 sequence is 15 residues long. V shed 0 bases and J shed 1 base, with 8 bases lying between them. The CDR3 region has the DNA TGTGCCAGCAGTTACTCGTCACTGGGCACAGATACGCAGTATTTT. Amino acid sequence: CASSYSSLGTDTQYF.

The chain is built from TRBV6-5 and TRBJ1-4; D gene ambiguous. CDR3 length equals 16 residues. V lost 2 bases to trimming and J lost 7 bases, with 17 bases between them. CDR1 MNHEY and CDR2 SVGAGI come from the germline V gene. The CDR3 protein is CASSYVSGIGIEKLFF. The CDR3 nucleotides read TGTGCCAGCAGTTACGTCAGCGGGATTGGGATTGAAAAACTGTTTTTT.

The V call is TRBV5-4, the J call TRBJ1-1; no clear D gene. V lost 2 bases to trimming and J lost 4 bases, with 3 bases between them. CDR1 and CDR2 from the germline V gene are SGHNT and YYREEE (reference sequence). This CDR3 has 11 amino acids. CDR3 DNA sequence: TGTGCCAGCAGCTTCGGCACTGAAGCTTTCTTT. Its protein product is CASSFGTEAFF.

The rearrangement links TRBV12-3 or TRBV12-4 to TRBJ2-7, with TRBD1 identical over 10 bases. This CDR3 has 13 amino acids. With V trimmed by 6 bases and J by 7 bases, 6 bases remained unmatched. The CDR3 reads CASSRQGAKEQYF. The CDR3 DNA reads as TGTGCCAGCAGCCGACAGGGGGCTAAGGAGCAGTACTTC.

This chain joins TRBV6-6 and TRBJ1-2; D possibly corresponds to TRBD1 (6 bases). Germline V gene sequence: CDR1 MNHNY, CDR2 SVGAGI (reference sequence). V dropped 6 bases and J dropped 4 bases, with 18 bases sitting between them. This CDR3 has 15 residues. CDR3 residues: CASSRALGTSYGYTF. CDR3 nucleotide sequence: TGTGCCAGCAGCCGAGCCTTAGGGACAAGCTATGGCTACACCTTC.

The gene calls are TRBV10-1 and TRBJ1-5; 7 bases are a match to TRBD1. The CDR3 extends over 15 amino acids. V trimming: 7 bases; J trimming: 6 bases; junction bases outside the gene matches: 12. CDR1 WNHNN and CDR2 SYGVQD come from the germline V gene (reference sequence). The CDR3 is CASKKLDRRGQPQHF. In nucleotides, the CDR3 is TGCGCCAGCAAAAAATTGGACAGGAGGGGTCAGCCCCAGCATTTT.

V usage is TRBV27 and J usage is TRBJ2-2; 7 nucleotides align to TRBD2. CDR3 length equals 14 residues. CDR1 is MNHEY, CDR2 SMNVEV, per germline (reference sequence). V was clipped by 4 bases and J by 4 bases; unmatched bases: 3. This CDR3 reads CASSSREATGELFF. As DNA, the CDR3 is TGTGCCAGCAGTTCACGGGAGGCCACCGGGGAGCTGTTTTTT.

The V gene is TRBV11-2, the J gene TRBJ1-6; possible D gene TRBD1, 5 bases. The V end lost 5 bases, the J end lost 9 bases, and 8 bases lay between the germline ends. The germline CDR1 and CDR2 sequences are SGHAT and FQNNGV. This CDR3 is 12 amino acids long. CDR3 coding DNA: TGTGCCAGCAGCGGGGGGGGTTCACCCCTCCACTTT. Its protein product is CASSGGGSPLHF. Complete variable domain (other parts from reference TRBV11-2 and TRBJ1-6): EAGVAQSPRYKIIEKRQSVAFWCNPISGHATLYWYQQILGQGPKLLIQFQNNGVVDDSQLPKDRFSAERLKGVDSTLKIQPAKLEDSAVYLCASSGGGSPLHFGNGTRLTVT.

This sequence joins TRBV21-1 and TRBJ2-2; the table's D call, TRBD1, was not checked against the DNA. TRBV21-1 is given as a pseudogene. CDR3 length: 17 amino acids. CDR3 protein: CASSQNLDTGLTGELFF. In DNA form, the CDR3 reads TGTGCCAGCAGTCAAAACCTAGACACAGGCTTGACCGGGGAGCTGTTTTTT.

This chain links TRBV20-1 with TRBJ2-2; D perhaps matches TRBD1 (7 bases). The CDR3 is 16 residues long. Trimming shortened V by 3 bases and J by 2 bases, and 16 bases separated the two germline ends. CDR1 and CDR2 (germline): DFQATT, SNEGSKA (reference sequence). CDR3 sequence (DNA): TGCAGTGCTAGTGAGACCAGGGGGGTCAACACCGGGGAGCTGTTTTTT. Translation gives CSASETRGVNTGELFF.

The chain uses TRBV2 and TRBJ2-1; 15 nucleotides match TRBD2. The germline CDR1 and CDR2 sequences are SNHLY and FYNNEI. The CDR3 is 15 residues long. The junction had 6 bases not matched to a gene; V was cut back by 7 bases and J by 8 bases. The CDR3 region is CASTGLAGGRDEQFF. The CDR3 DNA reads as TGTGCCAGCACCGGACTAGCGGGAGGGAGGGATGAGCAGTTCTTC.

The rearrangement uses TRBV27 and TRBJ2-7; 13 bases line up with TRBD2. V dropped 6 bases and J dropped 11; count of bases not matched to a gene: 4. This CDR3 has 12 amino acids. Germline values: CDR1 MNHEY, CDR2 SMNVEV (reference sequence). CDR3 region: CASRTLAGGEYF. CDR3 nucleotides: TGTGCCAGCAGGACACTAGCGGGAGGGGAGTACTTC.

The rearrangement joins TRBV5-1 to TRBJ2-7; TRBD1 matches at 7 bases. Trimming removed 2 bases from V and 0 bases from J; junction bases left unmatched: 2. Germline-derived CDR1 and CDR2 are SGHRS and YFSETQ. The CDR3 extends over 14 amino acids. The CDR3 DNA follows: TGCGCCAGCAGCTTTCCAGGGGGCTCCTACGAGCAGTACTTC. It codes for CASSFPGGSYEQYF.

The chain links TRBV5-5 to TRBJ1-5; possible D gene TRBD1, 6 bases. The V and J ends lost 3 bases and 1 base respectively, with 14 bases between them. The CDR3 sequence is 16 residues long. Looked up from germline, CDR1 is SGHKS and CDR2 is YYEKEE (reference sequence). In DNA form, the CDR3 reads TGTGCCAGCAGCTCCCGCACAGGGCTCAGCAATCAGCCCCAGCATTTT. This translates into CASSSRTGLSNQPQHF.

This chain joins TRBV6-6 and TRBJ1-1; a weak D match, TRBD1 (6 bases). CDR3 length equals 14 residues. The germline CDR1 and CDR2 sequences are MNHNY and SVGAGI (reference sequence). V was pared by 0 bases and J by 5 bases, with 10 bases between. The CDR3 loop reads CASSYSHQGTEAFF. The CDR3 nucleotides read TGTGCCAGCAGTTACTCTCATCAGGGGACTGAAGCTTTCTTT.

This chain joins TRBV30 and TRBJ1-1; perhaps TRBD1 as D (5 bases). Germline loops: CDR1 GTSNPN, CDR2 SVGIG (reference sequence). Trimming took off 4 bases at V and 2 bases at J, with 17 bases between the two ends. This CDR3 spans 15 amino acids. DNA of the CDR3: TGTGCCTGGACCACTCGGGGGGGGAGCAACACTGAAGCTTTCTTT. The encoded protein is CAWTTRGGSNTEAFF.

This chain links TRBV6-5 with TRBJ1-6; D might be TRBD1 (5 bases). The CDR3 sequence is 13 residues long. Germline loops: CDR1 MNHEY, CDR2 SVGAGI. V was cut by 3 bases and J by 7 bases, with 7 bases left in between. CDR3 in DNA: TGTGCCAGCAGTTATAACAGGAATTCACCCCTCCACTTT. Its protein product is CASSYNRNSPLHF.

The gene calls are TRBV5-1 and TRBJ2-2; 10 bases align to TRBD1. The CDR3 has 15 amino acids. Germline assignment: CDR1 SGHRS and CDR2 YFSETQ. The ends lost 5 bases at V and 6 bases at J; junction bases unmatched: 7. In nucleotides, the CDR3 is TGCGCCAGCAGACCTACCGGGACAGGGGCCGGGGAGCTGTTTTTT. Its protein is CASRPTGTGAGELFF. The whole variable domain, filled in from reference TRBV5-1 and TRBJ2-2, reads KAGVTQTPRYLIKTRGQQVTLSCSPISGHRSVSWYQQTPGQGLQFLFEYFSETQRNKGNFPGRFSGRQFSNSRSEMNVSTLELGDSALYLCASRPTGTGAGELFFGEGSRLTVL.

V usage is TRBV2 and J usage is TRBJ1-1; maybe TRBD1 (6 bases). The CDR3 sequence is 14 residues long. Germline assignment: CDR1 SNHLY and CDR2 FYNNEI. The V gene lost 5 bases and the J gene lost 3 bases, with 13 bases spanning the gap. The CDR3 DNA is TGTGCCAGCAGTAGACAGGTTCGAGACACTGAAGCTTTCTTT. It specifies CASSRQVRDTEAFF.

The genes are TRBV7-9 and TRBJ2-7, with a weak D call TRBD1 (6 bases). CDR1 SEHNR and CDR2 FQNEAQ come from the germline V gene (reference sequence). This CDR3 contains 16 residues. Trimming removed 3 bases at V and 2 bases at J, with 17 bases between. CDR3 loop: CASSFSRGAGAYEQYF. The DNA of the CDR3 is TGTGCCAGCAGCTTTAGCCGGGGCGCAGGGGCCTACGAGCAGTACTTC.

The chain joins TRBV11-2 to TRBJ2-7; 10 nucleotides line up with TRBD2. The CDR3 extends over 15 amino acids. Per germline, CDR1 SGHAT and CDR2 FQNNGV. Germline trimming cut 1 base from V and 6 bases from J; bases unmatched to any gene: 6. CDR3 in DNA: TGTGCCAGCAGCTTAGTAGCGGGAGGATACTTCGAGCAGTACTTC. Translating gives CASSLVAGGYFEQYF. The variable domain in full, completed from reference TRBV11-2 and TRBJ2-7, reads EAGVAQSPRYKIIEKRQSVAFWCNPISGHATLYWYQQILGQGPKLLIQFQNNGVVDDSQLPKDRFSAERLKGVDSTLKIQPAKLEDSAVYLCASSLVAGGYFEQYFGPGTRLTVT.

The CDR3 region has the DNA TGTGCCAGCAGTGTTCCCCCGGGGACAGGGAGAAACGAGCAGTACTTC. It codes for CASSVPPGTGRNEQYF. The chain joins TRBV6-6 to TRBJ2-7, with 9 bases aligning to TRBD1. V was clipped by 5 bases and J by 5 bases; unmatched bases: 13. The CDR3 covers 16 residues. Germline-derived CDR1 and CDR2 are MNHNY and SVGAGI (reference sequence).

The chain uses TRBV9 and TRBJ2-1; 9 nucleotides align to TRBD2. The J segment lost 3 bases and the V segment lost 2 bases, leaving 9 bases of the junction unmatched. The germline V gene encodes CDR1 SGDLS and CDR2 YYNGEE. This CDR3 contains 17 residues. CDR3 sequence: CASSVHSGGQSYNEQFF. DNA of the CDR3: TGTGCCAGCAGCGTTCATAGCGGGGGCCAAAGCTACAATGAGCAGTTCTTC.

The chain joins TRBV4-3 to TRBJ2-1; D not certain. With 0 bases removed from V and 3 bases from J, the gap between germline ends came to 9 bases. The CDR3 length is 15 residues. Germline lookup yields CDR1 LGHNA and CDR2 YSLEER. The CDR3 spells CASSQDLTDYNEQFF. In DNA, the CDR3 is TGCGCCAGCAGCCAAGATCTGACTGACTACAATGAGCAGTTCTTC.